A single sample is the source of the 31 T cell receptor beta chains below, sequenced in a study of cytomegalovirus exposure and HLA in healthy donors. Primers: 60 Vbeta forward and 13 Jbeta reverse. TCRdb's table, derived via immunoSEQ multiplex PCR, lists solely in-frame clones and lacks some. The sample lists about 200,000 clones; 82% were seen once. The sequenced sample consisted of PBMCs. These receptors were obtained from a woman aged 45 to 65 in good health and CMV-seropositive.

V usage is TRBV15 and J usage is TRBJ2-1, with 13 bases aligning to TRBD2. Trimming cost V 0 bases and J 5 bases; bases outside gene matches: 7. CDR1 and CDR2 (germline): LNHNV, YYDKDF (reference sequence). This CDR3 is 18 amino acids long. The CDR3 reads CATSRDLPTSGRNNEQFF. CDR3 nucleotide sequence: TGTGCCACCAGCAGAGATCTCCCGACTAGCGGGAGGAACAATGAGCAGTTCTTC. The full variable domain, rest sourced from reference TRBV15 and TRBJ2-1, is DAMVIQNPRYQVTQFGKPVTLSCSQTLNHNVMYWYQQKSSQAPKLLFHYYDKDFNNEADTPDNFQSRRPNTSFCFLDIRSPGLGDTAMYLCATSRDLPTSGRNNEQFFGPGTRLTVL.

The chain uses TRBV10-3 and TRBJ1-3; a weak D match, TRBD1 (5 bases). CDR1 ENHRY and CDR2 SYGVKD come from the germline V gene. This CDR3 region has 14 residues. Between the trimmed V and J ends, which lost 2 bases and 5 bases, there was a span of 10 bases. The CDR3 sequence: CAISEGPGRNTIYF. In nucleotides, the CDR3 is TGTGCCATCAGTGAGGGCCCAGGGCGAAACACCATATATTTT.

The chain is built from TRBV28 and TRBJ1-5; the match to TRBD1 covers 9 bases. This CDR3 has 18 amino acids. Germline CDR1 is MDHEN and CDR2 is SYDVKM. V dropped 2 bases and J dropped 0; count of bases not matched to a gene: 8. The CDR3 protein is CASSLPTGQGNSNQPQHF. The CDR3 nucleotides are TGTGCCAGCAGTTTACCAACGGGACAGGGTAATAGCAATCAGCCCCAGCATTTT.

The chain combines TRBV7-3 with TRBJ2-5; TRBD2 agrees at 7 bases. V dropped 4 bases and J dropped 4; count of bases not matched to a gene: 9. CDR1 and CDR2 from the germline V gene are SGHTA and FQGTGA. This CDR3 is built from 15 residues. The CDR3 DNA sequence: TGTGCCAGCAGCTCGGCCGCGGGAGATGGAGAGACCCAGTACTTC. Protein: CASSSAAGDGETQYF.

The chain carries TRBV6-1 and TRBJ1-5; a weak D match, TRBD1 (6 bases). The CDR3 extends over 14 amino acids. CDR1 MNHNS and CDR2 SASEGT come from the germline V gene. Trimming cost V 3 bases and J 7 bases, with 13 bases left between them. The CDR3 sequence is CASSENRANQPQHF. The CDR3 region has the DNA TGTGCCAGCAGTGAGAACAGGGCCAACCAGCCCCAGCATTTT.

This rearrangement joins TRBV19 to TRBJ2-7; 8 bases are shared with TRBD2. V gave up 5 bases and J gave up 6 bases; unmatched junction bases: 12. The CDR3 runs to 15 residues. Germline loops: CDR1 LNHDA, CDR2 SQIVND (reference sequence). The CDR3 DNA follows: TGTGCCAGTAGTTTCCTCCCAGCGGGAGAGGTCGAGCAGTACTTC. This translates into CASSFLPAGEVEQYF.

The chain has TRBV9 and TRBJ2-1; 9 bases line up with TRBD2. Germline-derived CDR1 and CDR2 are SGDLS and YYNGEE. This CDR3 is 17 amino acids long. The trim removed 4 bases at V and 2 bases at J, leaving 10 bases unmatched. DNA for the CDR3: TGTGCCAGCAGCTTAGGGATAGCGGGAGAGCCCTACAATGAGCAGTTCTTC. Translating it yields CASSLGIAGEPYNEQFF. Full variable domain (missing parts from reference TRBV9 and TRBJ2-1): DSGVTQTPKHLITATGQRVTLRCSPRSGDLSVYWYQQSLDQGLQFLIQYYNGEERAKGNILERFSAQQFPDLHSELNLSSLELGDSALYFCASSLGIAGEPYNEQFFGPGTRLTVL.

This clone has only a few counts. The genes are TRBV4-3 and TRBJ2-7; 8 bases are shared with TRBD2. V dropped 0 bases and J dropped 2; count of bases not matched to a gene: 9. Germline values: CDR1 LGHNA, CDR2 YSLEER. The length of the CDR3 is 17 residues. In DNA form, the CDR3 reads TGCGCCAGCAGCCAAGATCAGCGAGCGGGGGCTACCTACGAGCAGTACTTC. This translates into CASSQDQRAGATYEQYF.

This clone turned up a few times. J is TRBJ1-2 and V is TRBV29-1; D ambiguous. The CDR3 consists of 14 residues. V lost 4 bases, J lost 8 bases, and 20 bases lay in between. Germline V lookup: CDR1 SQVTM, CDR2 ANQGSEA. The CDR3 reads CSVAAGLLSPGYTF. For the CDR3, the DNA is TGCAGCGTTGCCGCGGGTCTACTCTCTCCGGGCTACACCTTC.

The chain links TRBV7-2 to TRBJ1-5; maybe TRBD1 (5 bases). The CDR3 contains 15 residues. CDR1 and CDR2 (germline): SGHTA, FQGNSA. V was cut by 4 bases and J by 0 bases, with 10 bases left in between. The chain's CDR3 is CASSSQGLSNQPQHF. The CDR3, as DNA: TGTGCCAGCAGCTCTCAGGGACTTAGCAATCAGCCCCAGCATTTT.

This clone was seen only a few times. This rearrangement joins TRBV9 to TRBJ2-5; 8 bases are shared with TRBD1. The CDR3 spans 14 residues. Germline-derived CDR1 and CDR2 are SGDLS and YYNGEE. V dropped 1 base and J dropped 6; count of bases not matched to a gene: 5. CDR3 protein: CASSVSQGAKTQYF. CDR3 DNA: TGTGCCAGCAGCGTAAGTCAGGGGGCAAAGACCCAGTACTTC.

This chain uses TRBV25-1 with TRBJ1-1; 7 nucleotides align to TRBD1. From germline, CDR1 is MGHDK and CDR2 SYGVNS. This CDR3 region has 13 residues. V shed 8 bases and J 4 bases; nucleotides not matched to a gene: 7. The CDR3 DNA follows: TGTGCCAGCGTAACAGGGGATCGCACTGAAGCTTTCTTT. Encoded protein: CASVTGDRTEAFF.

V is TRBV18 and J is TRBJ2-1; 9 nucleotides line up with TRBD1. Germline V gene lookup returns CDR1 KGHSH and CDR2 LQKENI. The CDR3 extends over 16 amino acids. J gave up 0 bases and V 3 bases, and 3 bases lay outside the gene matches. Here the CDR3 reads CASSPRDRASYNEQFF. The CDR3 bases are TGTGCCAGCTCACCCCGGGACAGGGCCTCCTACAATGAGCAGTTCTTC.

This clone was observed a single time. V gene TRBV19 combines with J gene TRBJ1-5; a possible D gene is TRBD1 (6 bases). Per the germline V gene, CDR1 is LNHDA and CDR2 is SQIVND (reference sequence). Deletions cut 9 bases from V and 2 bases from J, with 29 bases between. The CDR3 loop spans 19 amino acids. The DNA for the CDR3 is TGTGCCAGCGGCCGCCGGGACAAGGATACGACGAGGGGCAATCAGCCCCAGCATTTT. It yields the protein CASGRRDKDTTRGNQPQHF.

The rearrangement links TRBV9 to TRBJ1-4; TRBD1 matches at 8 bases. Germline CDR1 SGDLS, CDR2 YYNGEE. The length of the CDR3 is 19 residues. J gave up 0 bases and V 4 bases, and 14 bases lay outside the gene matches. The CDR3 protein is CASSPAGTGVFATNEKLFF. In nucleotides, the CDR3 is TGTGCCAGCAGCCCCGCCGGGACAGGAGTTTTTGCAACTAATGAAAAACTGTTTTTT.

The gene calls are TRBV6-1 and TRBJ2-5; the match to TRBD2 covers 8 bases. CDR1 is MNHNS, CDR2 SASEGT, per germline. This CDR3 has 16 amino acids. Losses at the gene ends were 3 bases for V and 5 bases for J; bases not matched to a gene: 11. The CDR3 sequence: CASSDPGDASGETQYF. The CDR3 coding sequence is TGTGCCAGCAGTGACCCTGGTGATGCTAGCGGGGAGACCCAGTACTTC.

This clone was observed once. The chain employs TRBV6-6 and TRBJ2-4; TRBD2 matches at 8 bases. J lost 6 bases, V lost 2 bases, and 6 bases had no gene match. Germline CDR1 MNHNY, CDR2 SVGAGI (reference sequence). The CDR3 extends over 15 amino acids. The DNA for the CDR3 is TGTGCCAGCAGTTACGCCGGGGGGGCTAGAAACATTCAGTACTTC. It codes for CASSYAGGARNIQYF.

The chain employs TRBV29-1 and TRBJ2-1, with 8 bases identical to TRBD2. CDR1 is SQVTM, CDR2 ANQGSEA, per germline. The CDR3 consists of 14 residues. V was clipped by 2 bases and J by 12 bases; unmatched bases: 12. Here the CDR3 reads CSVEIVVSGTPQFF. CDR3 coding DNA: TGCAGCGTTGAAATTGTGGTTAGCGGGACCCCGCAGTTCTTC.

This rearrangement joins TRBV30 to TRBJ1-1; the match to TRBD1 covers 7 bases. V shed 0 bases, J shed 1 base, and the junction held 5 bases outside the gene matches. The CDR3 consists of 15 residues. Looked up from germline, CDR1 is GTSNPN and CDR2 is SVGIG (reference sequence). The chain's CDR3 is CAWSVGRTGNTEAFF. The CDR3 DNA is TGTGCCTGGAGTGTAGGTCGGACAGGGAACACTGAAGCTTTCTTT.

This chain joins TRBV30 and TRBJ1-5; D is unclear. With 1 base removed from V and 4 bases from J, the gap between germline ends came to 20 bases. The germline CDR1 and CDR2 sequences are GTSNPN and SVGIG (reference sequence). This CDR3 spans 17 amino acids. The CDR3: CAWSADTASDGNQPQHF. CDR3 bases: TGTGCCTGGAGTGCCGACACAGCCTCCGATGGTAATCAGCCCCAGCATTTT. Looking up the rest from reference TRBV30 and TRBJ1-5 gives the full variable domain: SQTIHQWPATLVQPVGSPLSLECTVEGTSNPNLYWYRQAAGRGLQLLFYSVGIGQISSEVPQNLSASRPQDRQFILSSKKLLLSDSGFYLCAWSADTASDGNQPQHFGDGTRLSIL.

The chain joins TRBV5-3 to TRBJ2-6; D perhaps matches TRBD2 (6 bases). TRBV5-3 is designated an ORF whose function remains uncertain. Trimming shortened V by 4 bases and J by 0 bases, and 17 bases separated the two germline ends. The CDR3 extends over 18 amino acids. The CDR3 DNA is TGTGCCAGAAGCACCCAGATCCGGGGAGGCTCTGGGGCCAACGTCCTGACTTTC. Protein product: CARSTQIRGGSGANVLTF.

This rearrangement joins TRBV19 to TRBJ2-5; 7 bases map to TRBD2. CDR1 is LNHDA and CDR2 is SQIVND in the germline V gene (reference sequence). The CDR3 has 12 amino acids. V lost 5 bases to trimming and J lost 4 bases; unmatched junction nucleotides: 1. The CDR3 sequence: CASSPGGETQYF. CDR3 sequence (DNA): TGTGCCAGTAGTCCGGGGGGAGAGACCCAGTACTTC.

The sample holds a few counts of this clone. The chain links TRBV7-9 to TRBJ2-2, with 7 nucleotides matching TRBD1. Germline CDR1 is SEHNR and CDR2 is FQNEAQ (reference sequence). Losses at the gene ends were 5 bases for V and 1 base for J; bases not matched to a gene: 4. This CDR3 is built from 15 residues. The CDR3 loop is CASSPRTGNTGELFF. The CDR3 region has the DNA TGTGCCAGCAGCCCCCGGACAGGGAACACCGGGGAGCTGTTTTTT.

The CDR3 spells CASSIEQGDNQPQHF. In nucleotides, the CDR3 is TGTGCCAGTAGTATAGAACAGGGGGACAATCAGCCCCAGCATTTT. J is TRBJ1-5 and V is TRBV19, with 8 bases aligning to TRBD1. Per the germline V gene, CDR1 is LNHDA and CDR2 is SQIVND (reference sequence). The junction had 1 base not matched to a gene; V was cut back by 0 bases and J by 3 bases. The CDR3 is 15 residues long.

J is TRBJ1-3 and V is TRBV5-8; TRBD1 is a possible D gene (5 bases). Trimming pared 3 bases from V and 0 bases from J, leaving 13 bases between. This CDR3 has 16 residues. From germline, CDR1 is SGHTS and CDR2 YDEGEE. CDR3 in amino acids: CASSSGTASSGNTIYF. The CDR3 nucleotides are TGTGCCAGCAGCTCCGGGACTGCCAGCTCTGGAAACACCATATATTTT.

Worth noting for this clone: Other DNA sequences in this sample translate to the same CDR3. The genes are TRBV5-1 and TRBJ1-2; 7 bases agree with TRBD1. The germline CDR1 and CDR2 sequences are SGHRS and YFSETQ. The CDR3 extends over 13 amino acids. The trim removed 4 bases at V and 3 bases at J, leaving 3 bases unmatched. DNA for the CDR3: TGCGCCAGCAGCCGAGACAGGGACTATGGCTACACCTTC. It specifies CASSRDRDYGYTF.

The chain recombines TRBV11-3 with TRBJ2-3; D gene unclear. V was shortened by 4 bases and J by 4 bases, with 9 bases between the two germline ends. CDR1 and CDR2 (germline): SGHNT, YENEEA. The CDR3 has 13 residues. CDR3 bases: TGTGCCAGCAGCTACCTGGCTGCAGATACGCAGTATTTT. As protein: CASSYLAADTQYF.

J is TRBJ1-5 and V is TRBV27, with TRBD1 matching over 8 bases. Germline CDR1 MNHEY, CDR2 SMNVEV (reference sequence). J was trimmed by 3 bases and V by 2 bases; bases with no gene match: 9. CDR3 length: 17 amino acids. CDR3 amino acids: CASSLKMAGGFNQPQHF. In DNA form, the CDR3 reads TGTGCCAGCAGTTTAAAAATGGCAGGGGGCTTCAATCAGCCCCAGCATTTT.

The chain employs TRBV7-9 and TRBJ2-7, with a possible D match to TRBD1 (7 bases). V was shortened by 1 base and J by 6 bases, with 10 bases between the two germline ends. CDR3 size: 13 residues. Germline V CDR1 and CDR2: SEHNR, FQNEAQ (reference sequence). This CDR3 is CASSLDRGGEQYF. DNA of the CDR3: TGTGCCAGCAGCTTAGACAGGGGAGGCGAGCAGTACTTC.

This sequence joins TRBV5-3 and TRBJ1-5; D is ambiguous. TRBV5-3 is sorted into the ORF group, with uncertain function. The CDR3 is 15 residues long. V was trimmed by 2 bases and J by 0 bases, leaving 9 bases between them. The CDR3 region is CARSFRGNSNQPQHF. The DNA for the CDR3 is TGTGCCAGAAGCTTTCGGGGTAATAGCAATCAGCCCCAGCATTTT.

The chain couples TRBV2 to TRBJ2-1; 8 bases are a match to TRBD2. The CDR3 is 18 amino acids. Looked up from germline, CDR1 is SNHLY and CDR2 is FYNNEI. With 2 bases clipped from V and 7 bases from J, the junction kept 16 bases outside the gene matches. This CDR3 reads CASSERGLGQRELNEQFF. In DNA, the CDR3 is TGTGCCAGCAGTGAAAGAGGACTGGGGCAGCGGGAGCTAAATGAGCAGTTCTTC.